Following are 22 T cell receptor beta chains from one sample sequenced in a study of cytomegalovirus exposure and HLA in healthy donors. PCR primers comprised 60 Vbeta and 13 Jbeta primers. The data were produced by immunoSEQ multiplex PCR, yet TCRdb's version contains in-frame clones alone and is incomplete. This table has roughly 180,000 clones, around 80% appearing once. The sample taken for sequencing was PBMCs. These TCRs come from a man aged 30 to 39 in good health and CMV-seropositive.

The CDR3 nucleotides read TGTGCCAGCAGCTTAGGAGGACAGGCCTATAATGAAAAACTGTTTTTT. Its translation is CASSLGGQAYNEKLFF. The gene calls are TRBV7-8 and TRBJ1-4, with 7 bases aligning to TRBD1. V lost 1 base, J lost 4 bases, and 6 bases stayed unmatched. CDR1 is SGHVS, CDR2 FQNEAQ, per germline. There are 16 residues in the CDR3.

The rearrangement uses TRBV2 and TRBJ2-1, with 10 bases identical to TRBD2. Losses at the gene ends were 5 bases for V and 6 bases for J; bases not matched to a gene: 1. From germline, CDR1 is SNHLY and CDR2 FYNNEI. This CDR3 has 13 amino acids. The CDR3 protein is CASSSGRANEQFF. CDR3 in DNA: TGTGCCAGCAGTAGCGGGAGGGCCAATGAGCAGTTCTTC.

J is TRBJ1-5 and V is TRBV19; D is ambiguous. Trimming removed 10 bases at V and 2 bases at J, with 15 bases between. The CDR3 totals 14 residues. Germline CDR1 and CDR2: LNHDA and SQIVND (reference sequence). CDR3 protein: CATGSLAGNQPQHF. CDR3 sequence (DNA): TGTGCCACCGGGAGCTTAGCAGGCAATCAGCCCCAGCATTTT.

This sequence joins TRBV27 and TRBJ2-1, with D tentatively TRBD2 (5 bases). Germline CDR1 MNHEY, CDR2 SMNVEV (reference sequence). V was clipped by 8 bases and J by 0 bases, with 11 bases between them. The CDR3 contains 14 residues. CDR3 DNA: TGTGCCAGCTGGCTAGCAAGCTCCTACAATGAGCAGTTCTTC. It specifies CASWLASSYNEQFF.

On this clone: At one end the junction does not follow the germline gene, possibly because of a read error. The chain couples TRBV7-9 to TRBJ1-1; D gene unclear. Germline V gene data show CDR1 as SEHNR and CDR2 as FQNEAQ (reference sequence). This CDR3 comprises 12 residues. The CDR3 sequence: CSSMTKYTEAFF. The CDR3 nucleotides read TGTTCCAGCATGACAAAGTACACTGAAGCTTTCTTT.

The chain couples TRBV5-6 to TRBJ1-1, with 7 bases identical to TRBD1. The germline V gene encodes CDR1 SGHDT and CDR2 YYEEEE. The CDR3 has 14 amino acids. V lost 4 bases and J lost 4; bases outside the gene matches: 7. This CDR3 is CASSIQQGPTEAFF. The DNA of the CDR3 is TGTGCCAGCAGCATTCAACAGGGGCCCACTGAAGCTTTCTTT.

V usage is TRBV5-4 and J usage is TRBJ1-2; possible D gene TRBD1, 6 bases. Germline values: CDR1 SGHNT, CDR2 YYREEE (reference sequence). The CDR3 is 14 residues long. V was cut by 2 bases and J by 6 bases, with 14 bases left in between. CDR3 in DNA: TGTGCCAGCAGCTTACAGGGTTCCCCTGATGGCTACACCTTC. This gives the protein CASSLQGSPDGYTF.

This clone has a single count. The chain recombines TRBV5-5 with TRBJ1-3; D gene unclear. CDR1 and CDR2 from the germline V gene are SGHKS and YYEKEE (reference sequence). The CDR3 sequence is 13 residues long. Trimming cost V 4 bases and J 2 bases, with 7 bases left between them. The DNA of the CDR3 is TGTGCCAGCAGCGAGGGTACTGGAAACACCATATATTTT. The encoded protein is CASSEGTGNTIYF. Supplemented by reference TRBV5-5 and TRBJ1-3, the full variable domain reads DAGVTQSPTHLIKTRGQQVTLRCSPISGHKSVSWYQQVLGQGPQFIFQYYEKEERGRGNFPDRFSARQFPNYSSELNVNALLLGDSALYLCASSEGTGNTIYFGEGSWLTVV.

V usage is TRBV15 and J usage is TRBJ1-5; D remains unclear. CDR3 length: 13 residues. CDR1 is LNHNV, CDR2 YYDKDF, per germline (reference sequence). Deletions cut 0 bases from V and 6 bases from J, with 6 bases between. The CDR3 protein is CATSRDALQPQHF. CDR3 in DNA: TGTGCCACCAGCAGAGACGCGCTTCAGCCCCAGCATTTT.

The gene calls are TRBV19 and TRBJ1-6, with a weak D call TRBD1 (6 bases). This CDR3 is 12 amino acids long. V was clipped by 9 bases and J by 7 bases, with 10 bases between them. The germline V gene has CDR1 LNHDA and CDR2 SQIVND (reference sequence). The CDR3 reads CASAQGNSPLHF. CDR3 DNA: TGTGCCAGCGCCCAGGGGAATTCACCCCTCCACTTT.

This clone came up a few times. This chain uses TRBV6-6 with TRBJ2-3; D gene unclear. CDR3 length: 13 residues. Trimming pared 7 bases from V and 0 bases from J, leaving 8 bases between. The V gene's germline CDR1 is MNHNY and CDR2 SVGAGI (reference sequence). Here the CDR3 reads CASTMTSTDTQYF. The CDR3 nucleotides are TGTGCCAGCACCATGACTAGCACAGATACGCAGTATTTT.

This clone occurred a few times. Other DNA sequences from this sample encode an identical CDR3 as well. This chain connects TRBV7-2 to TRBJ2-7; 7 bases are a match to TRBD1. The V gene's germline CDR1 is SGHTA and CDR2 FQGNSA. Trimming cost V 5 bases and J 3 bases; bases outside gene matches: 7. The CDR3 contains 14 residues. Here the CDR3 DNA reads TGTGCCAGCAGCCTAGAGACAGGGTACTACGAGCAGTACTTC. This sequence encodes CASSLETGYYEQYF.

The chain employs TRBV7-3 and TRBJ2-1; 7 bases agree with TRBD2. This CDR3 contains 15 residues. After removal of 0 bases from V and 7 bases from J, the junction contained 6 bases not matched to a gene. The V gene's germline CDR1 is SGHTA and CDR2 FQGTGA. The CDR3 loop reads CASSLTGEGMNEQFF. DNA for the CDR3: TGTGCCAGCAGCTTAACGGGGGAGGGTATGAATGAGCAGTTCTTC.

The V and J genes are TRBV4-3 and TRBJ2-1; a weak D match, TRBD2 (6 bases). There are 17 residues in the CDR3. Trimming stripped 5 bases from V and 2 bases from J, with 19 bases between. Germline CDR1 reads LGHNA; CDR2 reads YSLEER. CDR3 nucleotides: TGCGCCAGCAGCGAAGCCAGGCGAGGAGGGACCTACAATGAGCAGTTCTTC. It yields the protein CASSEARRGGTYNEQFF.

This clone was seen just once. The rearrangement links TRBV6-5 to TRBJ2-2; 7 bases align to TRBD1. The CDR3 is 13 amino acids. V lost 6 bases, J lost 6 bases, and 4 bases stayed unmatched. Germline V gene lookup returns CDR1 MNHEY and CDR2 SVGAGI. CDR3 DNA sequence: TGTGCCAGCAGCAAACAGGGGCCCGGGGAGCTGTTTTTT. It codes for CASSKQGPGELFF.

The chain is built from TRBV6-1 and TRBJ2-1; the match to TRBD2 covers 12 bases. CDR1 and CDR2 from the germline V gene are MNHNS and SASEGT. Trimming cost V 6 bases and J 0 bases; bases outside gene matches: 6. This CDR3 contains 17 residues. The CDR3 protein is CASRELAGGRSYNEQFF. The DNA of the CDR3 is TGTGCCAGCAGGGAACTAGCGGGAGGCCGCTCCTACAATGAGCAGTTCTTC.

The genes are TRBV9 and TRBJ2-7; D may match TRBD1 or TRBD2 (11 bases each). The CDR3 is 22 amino acids. The V and J ends lost 4 bases and 0 bases respectively, with 35 bases between them. CDR1 and CDR2 (germline): SGDLS, YYNGEE. The CDR3 reads CASSPRTGGAWLAGGPSYEQYF. CDR3 bases: TGTGCCAGCAGCCCCAGGACAGGGGGCGCTTGGCTAGCGGGAGGACCCTCCTACGAGCAGTACTTC.

V usage is TRBV15 and J usage is TRBJ2-1, with 15 bases that match TRBD2. Trimming at V came to 3 bases and at J to 5 bases, leaving 8 bases not matched to a gene. The CDR3 length is 18 residues. CDR1 and CDR2 (germline): LNHNV, YYDKDF (reference sequence). The chain's CDR3 is CATSRRPGLAGGHNEQFF. The DNA for the CDR3 is TGTGCCACCAGCAGGCGGCCGGGACTAGCGGGGGGTCACAATGAGCAGTTCTTC.

The chain uses TRBV4-2 and TRBJ2-2, with D possibly being TRBD2 (6 bases). The CDR3 length is 15 residues. The V gene lost 4 bases and the J gene lost 2 bases, with 11 bases spanning the gap. Germline lookup yields CDR1 LGHNA and CDR2 YNFKEQ. Here the CDR3 DNA reads TGTGCCAGCAGCCCCGGGACTCCCAACACCGGGGAGCTGTTTTTT. Translation gives CASSPGTPNTGELFF.

This clone appeared a single time. The chain has TRBV27 and TRBJ1-6; D possibly corresponds to TRBD1 (5 bases). The CDR3 sequence is 18 residues long. Trimming removed 3 bases at V and 5 bases at J, with 20 bases between. CDR1 is MNHEY, CDR2 SMNVEV, per germline (reference sequence). The CDR3 region has the DNA TGTGCCAGCAGTTTTATGGCAGGGTCGCTTGAAAATAATTCACCCCTCCACTTT. Translating gives CASSFMAGSLENNSPLHF.

J is TRBJ2-7 and V is TRBV7-2, with 7 positions matching TRBD1. The CDR3 length is 14 residues. CDR1 and CDR2 (germline): SGHTA, FQGNSA. The V and J ends lost 6 bases and 3 bases, in that order; junction bases with no gene match: 8. The chain's CDR3 is CASRPGTEFYEQYF. CDR3 sequence (DNA): TGTGCCAGCAGGCCCGGGACAGAATTCTACGAGCAGTACTTC.

The genes are TRBV30 and TRBJ1-5; D may be TRBD1 (5 bases). V was cut by 5 bases and J by 3 bases, with 11 bases left in between. The germline CDR1 and CDR2 sequences are GTSNPN and SVGIG (reference sequence). This CDR3 contains 13 residues. CDR3 coding DNA: TGTGCCTGGGCCCTTGGGGCCAATCAGCCCCAGCATTTT. Translation gives CAWALGANQPQHF.